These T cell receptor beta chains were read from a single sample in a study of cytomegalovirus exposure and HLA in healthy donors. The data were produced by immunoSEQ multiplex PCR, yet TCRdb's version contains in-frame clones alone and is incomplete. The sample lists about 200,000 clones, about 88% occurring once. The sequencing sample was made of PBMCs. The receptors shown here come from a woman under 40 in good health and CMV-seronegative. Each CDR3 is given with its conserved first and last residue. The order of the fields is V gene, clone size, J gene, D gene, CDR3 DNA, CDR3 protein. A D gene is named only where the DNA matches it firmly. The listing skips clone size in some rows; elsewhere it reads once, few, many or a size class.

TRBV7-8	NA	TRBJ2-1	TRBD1	TGTGCCAGCAGCCTCTGGGACAGCCCCTACAATGAGCAGTTCTTC	CASSLWDSPYNEQFF
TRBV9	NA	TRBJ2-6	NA	TGTGCCAGCAGCCCCCGGGGAAGGGAAAGCTCTGGGGCCAACGTCCTGACTTTC	CASSPRGRESSGANVLTF
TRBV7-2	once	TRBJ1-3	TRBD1	TGTGCCAGCAGCGCAACAGGGGGCTCTGGAAACACCATATATTTT	CASSATGGSGNTIYF
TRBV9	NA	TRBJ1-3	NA	TGTGCCAGCAGCGTAGACAGTGGATACTTCTCTGGAAACACCATATATTTT	CASSVDSGYFSGNTIYF
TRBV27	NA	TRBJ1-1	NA	TGTGCCAGCAGTTTAGGCCTTGAAGCTTTCTTT	CASSLGLEAFF
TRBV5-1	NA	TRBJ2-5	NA	TGCGCCAGCAGTTTGGGGGAGGTGGGAGAGACCCAGTACTTC	CASSLGEVGETQYF
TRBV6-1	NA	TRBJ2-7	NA	TGTGCCAGCAGTGAAGTTGGGACTCAGTACGAGCAGTACTTC	CASSEVGTQYEQYF
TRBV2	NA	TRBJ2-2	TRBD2	TGTGCCAGCACCAGACTAGCGGGCTTCACCGGGGAGCTGTTTTTT	CASTRLAGFTGELFF
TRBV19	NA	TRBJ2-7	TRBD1	TGTGCCAGTGGAAAGGGGGCACAGTACGAGCAGTACTTC	CASGKGAQYEQYF
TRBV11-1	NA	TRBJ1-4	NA	TGTGCCAGCAGCGTGACAGGAGTTAATGAAAAACTGTTTTTT	CASSVTGVNEKLFF
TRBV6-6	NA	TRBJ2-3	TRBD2	TGTGCCAGCAGTCCGGGACTAGCGAGGGGCACAGATACGCAGTATTTT	CASSPGLARGTDTQYF
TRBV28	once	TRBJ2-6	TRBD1	TGTGCCAGCAGTTTCCCCAGACAGGGGTACGCTGGGGCCAACGTCCTGACTTTC	CASSFPRQGYAGANVLTF
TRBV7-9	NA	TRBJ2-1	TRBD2	TGTGCCAGCAGCCTGCTAAAAGCGGGGGCCTACAATGAGCAGTTCTTC	CASSLLKAGAYNEQFF
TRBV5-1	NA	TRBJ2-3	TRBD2	TGCGCCAGCAAGCCTGGGACTAGCGGGAGGGGGGGCACAGATACGCAGTATTTT	CASKPGTSGRGGTDTQYF
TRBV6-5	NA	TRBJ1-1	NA	TGTGCCAGCAGTTACCAAGGGGGGAACACTGAAGCTTTCTTT	CASSYQGGNTEAFF
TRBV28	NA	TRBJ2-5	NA	TGTGCCAGCGGTCACGGTGGGGCAGAACAAGAGACCCAGTACTTC	CASGHGGAEQETQYF
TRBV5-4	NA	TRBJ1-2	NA	TGTGCCAGCAGCTTATCAGATGATGGCTACACCTTC	CASSLSDDGYTF
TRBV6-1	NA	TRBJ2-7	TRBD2	TGTGCCAGCAGTGAAGGCGCTAGCGGGACTTACTACGAGCAGTACTTC	CASSEGASGTYYEQYF
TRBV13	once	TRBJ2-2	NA	TGTGCCAGCAGCCGGACCGGGATGAACACCGGGGAGCTGTTTTTT	CASSRTGMNTGELFF
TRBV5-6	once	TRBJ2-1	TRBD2	TGTGCCAGCAGCTCAGGGGGGACTAGCGGGAGGGTTCTCAATGAGCAGTTCTTC	CASSSGGTSGRVLNEQFF
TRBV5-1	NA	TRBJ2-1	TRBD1	TGCGCCAGCAGCTTGACAGGGGACAATGAGCAGTTCTTC	CASSLTGDNEQFF
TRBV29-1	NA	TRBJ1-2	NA	TGCAGCTCCGAGGGGGGGCACGGCTACACCTTC	CSSEGGHGYTF
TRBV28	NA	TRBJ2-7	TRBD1	TGTGCCAGCAGAAGAGAGGTATGGGGACAGTCCTACGAGCAGTACTTC	CASRREVWGQSYEQYF
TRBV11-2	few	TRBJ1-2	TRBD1	TGTGCCAGCAGCCTAAACAGGGGTGGCTACACCTTC	CASSLNRGGYTF
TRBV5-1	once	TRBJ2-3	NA	TGCGCCAGCAGCTTTTGGAGGGGCCGAGATACGCAGTATTTT	CASSFWRGRDTQYF
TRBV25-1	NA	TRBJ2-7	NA	TGTGCCAGCAGTGAATCCCCCTACGAGCAGTACTTC	CASSESPYEQYF
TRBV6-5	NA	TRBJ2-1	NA	TGTGCCAGCAGTTACACCGGACTGTCCTACAATGAGCAGTTCTTC	CASSYTGLSYNEQFF
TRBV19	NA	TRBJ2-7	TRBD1	TGTGCCAGTAGTACCGGACAGGGGGCCTTAACCTACGAGCAGTACTTC	CASSTGQGALTYEQYF
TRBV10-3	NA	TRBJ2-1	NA	TGTGCCATCAGCGATTCCAGTGAGCAGTTCTTC	CAISDSSEQFF
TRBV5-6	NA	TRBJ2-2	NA	TGTGCCAGCAGCTTGGTCGGGGATGGCACCGGGGAGCTGTTTTTT	CASSLVGDGTGELFF
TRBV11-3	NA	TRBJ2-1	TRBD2	TGTGCCAGCAGCCTAGCGGGGAGTGTGTACAATGAGCAGTTCTTC	CASSLAGSVYNEQFF
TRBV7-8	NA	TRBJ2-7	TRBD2	TGTGCCAGCAGCAAGGGGACTAAACCGTTTACCTACGAGCAGTACTTC	CASSKGTKPFTYEQYF
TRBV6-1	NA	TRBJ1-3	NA	TGTGCCAGCAGTGAATTGGGAGTGGTTCTTGGAAACACCATATATTTT	CASSELGVVLGNTIYF
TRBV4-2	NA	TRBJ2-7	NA	TGTGCCAGCAGCCAAGGAGGTTCTATCCGGTACGAGCAGTACTTC	CASSQGGSIRYEQYF
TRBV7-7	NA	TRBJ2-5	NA	TGTGCTAGCAGCTTAGTGGACGGACTTAAAGAGACCCAGTACTTC	CASSLVDGLKETQYF
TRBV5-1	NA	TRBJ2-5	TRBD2	TGCGCCAGCAGCTTGGAGGGACTAGCGGCTGAGACCCAGTACTTC	CASSLEGLAAETQYF
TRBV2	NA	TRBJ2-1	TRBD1	TGTGCCAGCAGTGGGGACAGCCACAATGAGCAGTTCTTC	CASSGDSHNEQFF
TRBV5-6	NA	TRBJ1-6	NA	TGTGCCAGCAGTCCAGGGGATTCACCCCTCCACTTT	CASSPGDSPLHF
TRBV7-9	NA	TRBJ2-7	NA	TGTGCCAGCAGCTTAAGGGGTCTGGACGAGCAGTACTTC	CASSLRGLDEQYF
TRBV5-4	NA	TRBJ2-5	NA	TGTGCCAGCAGCTTGGAGACTGCCAGTGAGACCCAGTACTTC	CASSLETASETQYF
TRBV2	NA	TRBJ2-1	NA	TGTGCCAGCACCATGGACAGAGACAATGAGCAGTTCTTC	CASTMDRDNEQFF
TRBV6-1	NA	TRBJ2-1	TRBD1	TGTGCCAGCAGCCAGGACAGGGAAGGGGCAAATGAGCAGTTCTTC	CASSQDREGANEQFF
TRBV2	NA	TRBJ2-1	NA	TGTGCCAGCAGTGAAGAGGCAGGGAGGGAGCAGTTCTTC	CASSEEAGREQFF
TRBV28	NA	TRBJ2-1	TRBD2	TGTGCCAGCAGTTCCAGCGGGAGGGCACACAATGAGCAGTTCTTC	CASSSSGRAHNEQFF
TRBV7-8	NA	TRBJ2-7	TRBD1	TGTGCCAGCAGTCGTGGACAGGGGCTTCCCTACGAGCAGTACTTC	CASSRGQGLPYEQYF
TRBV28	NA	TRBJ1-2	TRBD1	TGTGCCAGCAGTAAGCCGGGACAGGGTGTCTTCTACACCTTC	CASSKPGQGVFYTF
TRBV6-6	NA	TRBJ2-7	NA	TGTGCCAGCACCCCTAGGGGTTCCTACGAGCAGTACTTC	CASTPRGSYEQYF